Below, one T cell receptor beta chain is given with its context. Its specificity is not known. The data were taken from a study of beta chain features in type 1 diabetes. The CDR3 runs 13 residues. Per germline, CDR1 SQVTM and CDR2 ANQGSEA. The J segment lost 6 bases and the V segment lost 5 bases, leaving 10 bases of the junction unmatched. Expressed TCRB transcripts were sequenced because the isolated RNA had all been reverse transcribed beforehand. Assay: immunoSEQ multiplex PCR; the TCRdb copy retains only in-frame clones and omits some. Among roughly 240,000 clones listed, roughly 24% were seen once. Overall study findings and caveats: In all four CD4+ subsets, TCRB CDR3 length was significantly, moderately reduced in type 1 diabetes.

Sequencing was carried out using naive CD4+ T cells from blood. The chain employs TRBV29-1 and TRBJ2-7; TRBD1 aligns across 7 bases. The source is a woman aged 30 to 39 with type 1 diabetes. This chain's CDR3 is CSVCWDAGGEQYF. CDR3 coding DNA: TGCAGCGTTTGCTGGGACGCAGGGGGCGAGCAGTACTTC.